This entry describes one T cell receptor beta chain. The antigen this receptor binds is unknown. No much larger clone is present one base from it, and per-base qualities are unavailable. The CDR3 runs 17 residues from the cysteine to the phenylalanine. Only CDR3 DNA is held: 51 bases, read in frame from base 1. CDR1 SGHNT and CDR2 YENEEA were looked up in the germline V gene. V loses 2 bases, J loses 2 bases, and the germline ends lie 17 bases apart. Library generation was performed with the immunoSEQ multiplex PCR assay. Deep sequencing of rearranged TCR beta loci, alongside multiparametric flow cytometry, was used to profile T cell repertoires. The source is immuneACCESS, and TCRdb retained only in-frame sequences with V and J called. Part of the clones is not carried over; for the studies checked, unresolved V genes explain less than half of this, and the remainder is unexplained. The sample includes 75,000 to 95,000 clones, with 80% to 90% observed a single time. In total, the top ten clones hold under 1.5% of the sample.

This entry comes from a study of lymphopenia after photon versus proton radiotherapy (dated by TCRdb to the late 2010s). Broadly, across the study: The immunological effects of photon versus proton radiation therapy were compared in patients with gastrointestinal tumors who developed high-grade lymphopenia. A cohort of around 20 patients with gastrointestinal tumors who received either photon or proton therapy and subsequently developed lymphopenia was included. The study aimed to characterize how the two radiation modalities differ in their impact on the immune system. General findings and caveats noted by the study authors: The survival association was assessed only in patients who died, and the authors presented better survival with proton therapy as a possibility rather than a demonstrated result. Relative stability during treatment was observed in proton-treated patients, whereas loss of naive T cells and TCR diversity and gain of effector/memory populations were observed in photon-treated patients. Once the lymphocyte count had reached its nadir, the repertoires of photon-treated patients showed oligoclonal expansion, particularly of CD8+ Temra cells, and this expansion drove the decline in diversity. Among patients across the cohort who died, overall survival time showed an inverse correlation with a larger post-nadir drop in TCR diversity.

The starting material was peripheral blood, obtained from a patient treated with proton-based radiotherapy. The TCR originated in a man aged 55 to 69 with pancreatic cancer. The chain is assembled from TRBV11-3 and TRBJ2-3; the D gene is not confidently resolved. CDR3 loop: CASSLRALNFFTDTQYF. In nucleotide form, the sequence is TGTGCCAGCAGCTTAAGGGCCCTTAATTTTTTCACAGATACGCAGTATTTT. Where the CDR3 stops, the reference TRBV11-3 and TRBJ2-3 genes take over; the full variable domain is EAGVVQSPRYKIIEKKQPVAFWCNPISGHNTLYWYLQNLGQGPELLIRYENEEAVDDSQLPKDRFSAERLKGVDSTLKIQPAELGDSAVYLCASSLRALNFFTDTQYFGPGTRLTVL.